This T cell receptor beta chain was observed in a study of T-cell memory formation after mild COVID-19. Study information: Across donors, TCR clusters were largely donor specific. Findings and caveats of the study: Day 15 to 85 contractors were CD4/CD8 balanced; later expanders leaned CD4+. Whether second-wave clones peaking at day 37 were SARS-CoV-2 specific went unconfirmed.

With 2 bases removed from V and 6 bases from J, the gap between germline ends came to 17 bases. Germline V gene data show CDR1 as SGHNT and CDR2 as YYREEE (reference sequence). This CDR3 has 15 residues. Worth noting for this clonotype: Its cognate antigen is unknown.

5'RACE, which relied on constant-segment primers, yielded TCR alpha and TCR beta cDNA libraries carrying sample barcodes and UMIs. TCRdb fed the 5' RACE reads into MiXCR, producing one record per CDR3 protein. The repertoire holds some 110,000 distinct CDR3 sequences, with around 11% as singletons. The chain couples TRBV5-4 to TRBJ1-2; D gene uncertain. The sample comprised PBMCs or a T cell subset sorted from them (not recorded which). This receptor was taken from an adult woman who had mild COVID-19 (a few samples of this study predate the infection). Cell type and time point are not known. DNA for the CDR3: TGTGCCAGCAGCTTTAAGAAATTGGCACCGGATGGCTACACCTTC. It yields the protein CASSFKKLAPDGYTF.